The entry below gives a single T cell receptor (beta chain) sequence along with its context. This record belongs to a study of blood T cell repertoires in COVID-19. Study as a whole: Specimens from acute and convalescent COVID-19 originated in the United States, Italy and Spain.

Original methodology: Reference gene primers were amplified, and this amplification served to estimate nucleated cell counts. Clones were read by immunoSEQ multiplex PCR, and TCRdb kept only the in-frame ones, dropping some. The DNA gave D and trimming, while V, J and clone size come from that table. The sample lists about 160,000 clones, 85% seen once, with 3% to 3.5% in the top ten. V gave up 2 bases and J gave up 13 bases, with 23 bases separating them. Per germline, CDR1 KGHDR and CDR2 SFDVKD. This CDR3 has 16 residues. V and J are TRBV24-1 and TRBJ2-1; a weak D match, TRBD2 (5 bases). Sequenced: peripheral blood. The TCR sequence derives from a human donor with acute or convalescent COVID-19. The donor label of this sample is uncertain. The chain's CDR3 is CATSDSNPGLAEQQFF. The CDR3 coding sequence is TGTGCCACCAGTGATTCGAACCCCGGACTGGCTGAACAACAGTTCTTC.